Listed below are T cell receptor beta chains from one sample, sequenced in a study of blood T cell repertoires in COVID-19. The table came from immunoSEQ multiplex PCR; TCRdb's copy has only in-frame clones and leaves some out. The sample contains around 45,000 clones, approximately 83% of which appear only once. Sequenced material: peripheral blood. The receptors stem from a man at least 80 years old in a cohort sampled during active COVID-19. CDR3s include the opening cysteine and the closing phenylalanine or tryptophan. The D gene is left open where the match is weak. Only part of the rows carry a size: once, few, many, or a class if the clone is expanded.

CDR3aa: CASSRSSYEQYF
CDR3nt: TGTGCCAGCAGTCGTAGCTCCTACGAGCAGTACTTC
d_gene: .
v_gene: TRBV3-1/TRBV3-2
len: 12
abundance: .
j_gene: TRBJ2-7

CDR3aa: CASSLLAGISYNEQFF
CDR3nt: TGCGCCAGCAGCTTACTAGCGGGTATCTCCTACAATGAGCAGTTCTTC
d_gene: TRBD2
v_gene: TRBV5-1
len: 16
abundance: .
j_gene: TRBJ2-1

CDR3aa: CASSERVEYGQPQHF
CDR3nt: TGTGCCAGCAGTGAACGGGTAGAGTACGGTCAGCCCCAGCATTTT
d_gene: .
v_gene: TRBV6-1
len: 15
abundance: .
j_gene: TRBJ1-5

CDR3aa: CASSPNGQGGYTF
CDR3nt: TGCGCCAGCAGCCCCAACGGACAGGGTGGCTACACCTTC
d_gene: TRBD1
v_gene: TRBV5-1
len: 13
abundance: .
j_gene: TRBJ1-2

CDR3aa: CASSQEVPGQGARGGYTF
CDR3nt: TGCGCCAGCAGCCAAGAAGTCCCTGGACAGGGGGCTAGGGGTGGCTACACCTTC
d_gene: TRBD1
v_gene: TRBV4-3
len: 18
abundance: once
j_gene: TRBJ1-2

CDR3aa: CAIKQGDGEKLFF
CDR3nt: TGTGCCATCAAACAGGGGGATGGGGAAAAACTGTTTTTT
d_gene: TRBD1
v_gene: TRBV10-3
len: 13
abundance: .
j_gene: TRBJ1-4

CDR3aa: CASRGDGRRFYGYTF
CDR3nt: TGTGCCAGCAGAGGGGACGGGAGGCGGTTCTATGGCTACACCTTC
d_gene: .
v_gene: TRBV2
len: 15
abundance: few
j_gene: TRBJ1-2

CDR3aa: CAWRQGQLNTEAFF
CDR3nt: TGTGCCTGGAGACAGGGTCAGCTGAACACTGAAGCTTTCTTT
d_gene: .
v_gene: TRBV30
len: 14
abundance: .
j_gene: TRBJ1-1

CDR3aa: CASSDSSGRAYEQFF
CDR3nt: TGTGCCAGCAGCGATTCTAGCGGGAGGGCCTATGAGCAGTTCTTC
d_gene: TRBD2
v_gene: TRBV2
len: 15
abundance: .
j_gene: TRBJ2-1

CDR3aa: CASSLWAGGRSADTQYF
CDR3nt: TGTGCCAGCAGTTTATGGGCGGGAGGACGGAGTGCAGATACGCAGTATTTT
d_gene: TRBD2
v_gene: TRBV27
len: 17
abundance: .
j_gene: TRBJ2-3

CDR3aa: CASSRNGQGSSYNEQFF
CDR3nt: TGCGCCAGCAGCCGTAACGGACAGGGGAGCTCCTACAATGAGCAGTTCTTC
d_gene: TRBD1
v_gene: TRBV5-1
len: 17
abundance: .
j_gene: TRBJ2-1

CDR3aa: CASSLGPEYHEQYF
CDR3nt: TGTGCCAGCAGCTTAGGGCCGGAGTACCACGAGCAGTACTTC
d_gene: .
v_gene: TRBV11-2
len: 14
abundance: .
j_gene: TRBJ2-7

CDR3aa: CASSPGQGYGYTF
CDR3nt: TGCGCCAGCAGCCCCGGACAGGGCTATGGCTACACCTTC
d_gene: TRBD1
v_gene: TRBV4-3
len: 13
abundance: .
j_gene: TRBJ1-2

CDR3aa: CASIKTGSNYGYTF
CDR3nt: TGTGCCAGCATCAAGACAGGTTCTAACTATGGCTACACCTTC
d_gene: .
v_gene: TRBV6-7
len: 14
abundance: .
j_gene: TRBJ1-2

CDR3aa: CASSTRQNMNTEAFF
CDR3nt: TGTGCCAGTAGTACCAGACAGAACATGAACACTGAAGCTTTCTTT
d_gene: .
v_gene: TRBV19
len: 15
abundance: .
j_gene: TRBJ1-1

CDR3aa: CASSLPRGNEQFF
CDR3nt: TGTGCCAGCAGTTTACCCAGGGGAAATGAGCAGTTCTTC
d_gene: .
v_gene: TRBV27
len: 13
abundance: .
j_gene: TRBJ2-1

CDR3aa: CASSLGTGFKEAFF
CDR3nt: TGCGCCAGCAGCCTCGGGACAGGGTTTAAGGAAGCTTTCTTT
d_gene: TRBD1
v_gene: TRBV5-1
len: 14
abundance: .
j_gene: TRBJ1-1

CDR3aa: CASSLIAGAQEQYF
CDR3nt: TGTGCCAGCAGTTTAATAGCGGGAGCCCAGGAGCAGTACTTC
d_gene: TRBD2
v_gene: TRBV28
len: 14
abundance: .
j_gene: TRBJ2-7

CDR3aa: CASSPPDSRRRQFF
CDR3nt: TGTGCCAGCTCACCTCCGGACAGCCGAAGGAGGCAGTTCTTC
d_gene: .
v_gene: TRBV18
len: 14
abundance: .
j_gene: TRBJ2-1

CDR3aa: CASSLGQKNIQYF
CDR3nt: TGTGCCAGCAGCTTGGGACAGAAGAACATTCAGTACTTC
d_gene: .
v_gene: TRBV5-8
len: 13
abundance: .
j_gene: TRBJ2-4

CDR3aa: CASSPSTALGANYNEQFF
CDR3nt: TGTGCCAGCTCACCATCTACTGCCTTAGGGGCGAATTACAATGAGCAGTTCTTC
d_gene: .
v_gene: TRBV18
len: 18
abundance: .
j_gene: TRBJ2-1

CDR3aa: CASSLAGTDNSPLHF
CDR3nt: TGCGCCAGCAGCTTGGCCGGGACTGATAATTCACCCCTCCACTTT
d_gene: .
v_gene: TRBV5-1
len: 15
abundance: .
j_gene: TRBJ1-6

CDR3aa: CASSFRTGANYGYTF
CDR3nt: TGTGCCAGCAGTTTTCGGACAGGGGCGAACTATGGCTACACCTTC
d_gene: TRBD1
v_gene: TRBV6-2/TRBV6-3
len: 15
abundance: .
j_gene: TRBJ1-2

CDR3aa: CASSRGEGDTQYF
CDR3nt: TGTGCCAGCAGCCGGGGGGAGGGAGATACGCAGTATTTT
d_gene: TRBD2
v_gene: TRBV5-6
len: 13
abundance: few
j_gene: TRBJ2-3

CDR3aa: CASSLSINTGGAGGYTF
CDR3nt: TGTGCCAGCAGTTTATCGATAAATACAGGGGGCGCGGGTGGCTACACCTTC
d_gene: TRBD1
v_gene: TRBV27
len: 17
abundance: .
j_gene: TRBJ1-2

CDR3aa: CASSLAGTGPTEAFF
CDR3nt: TGCGCCAGCAGCTTGGCCGGGACAGGGCCCACTGAAGCTTTCTTT
d_gene: TRBD1
v_gene: TRBV5-1
len: 15
abundance: .
j_gene: TRBJ1-1

CDR3aa: CASSITPGQRATEAFF
CDR3nt: TGCGCCAGCAGTATTACCCCCGGACAGCGCGCTACTGAAGCTTTCTTT
d_gene: .
v_gene: TRBV5-1
len: 16
abundance: .
j_gene: TRBJ1-1

CDR3aa: CASSGPGRQRRFLENTIYF
CDR3nt: TGTGCCAGCAGCGGACCCGGCAGACAGCGCCGATTTTTGGAAAACACCATATATTTT
d_gene: .
v_gene: TRBV21-1
len: 19
abundance: .
j_gene: TRBJ1-3

CDR3aa: CASSDPTPYEQYF
CDR3nt: TGTGCCAGCAGCGACCCGACACCGTACGAGCAGTACTTC
d_gene: .
v_gene: TRBV6-2/TRBV6-3
len: 13
abundance: .
j_gene: TRBJ2-7

CDR3aa: CASSRTGTGVYEQYF
CDR3nt: TGCGCCAGCAGTAGGACTGGGACAGGGGTCTACGAGCAGTACTTC
d_gene: TRBD1
v_gene: TRBV10-1
len: 15
abundance: .
j_gene: TRBJ2-7

CDR3aa: CASSKGSGGLTYEQYF
CDR3nt: TGTGCCAGTAGTAAAGGAAGCGGAGGGTTGACCTACGAGCAGTACTTC
d_gene: .
v_gene: TRBV19
len: 16
abundance: .
j_gene: TRBJ2-7

CDR3aa: CASSSGLAGAYEQYF
CDR3nt: TGTGCCAGCTCGTCGGGACTAGCGGGGGCCTACGAGCAGTACTTC
d_gene: TRBD2
v_gene: TRBV18
len: 15
abundance: .
j_gene: TRBJ2-7

CDR3aa: CASSLASSGGYEQFF
CDR3nt: TGTGCCAGCAGCTTGGCCTCTAGCGGGGGGTATGAGCAGTTCTTC
d_gene: TRBD2
v_gene: TRBV5-4
len: 15
abundance: .
j_gene: TRBJ2-1

CDR3aa: CASSDPRTSGTYNEQFF
CDR3nt: TGTGCCAGCAGTGACCCGAGGACTAGCGGGACCTACAATGAGCAGTTCTTC
d_gene: TRBD2
v_gene: TRBV6-2/TRBV6-3
len: 17
abundance: .
j_gene: TRBJ2-1

CDR3aa: CASNRQGPNTEAFF
CDR3nt: TGTGCCAGCAATCGACAGGGACCGAACACTGAAGCTTTCTTT
d_gene: TRBD1
v_gene: TRBV27
len: 14
abundance: few
j_gene: TRBJ1-1

CDR3aa: CASSQAGGGGLWSNVLTF
CDR3nt: TGTGCCAGCAGCCAAGCGGGGGGAGGAGGGTTGTGGTCCAACGTCCTGACTTTC
d_gene: TRBD2
v_gene: TRBV4-2
len: 18
abundance: .
j_gene: TRBJ2-6

CDR3aa: CASSLAASRTYEQYF
CDR3nt: TGTGCCAGCAGTTTAGCGGCTAGCCGGACCTACGAGCAGTACTTC
d_gene: .
v_gene: TRBV28
len: 15
abundance: .
j_gene: TRBJ2-7

CDR3aa: CASSPRTSGGTYEQYF
CDR3nt: TGTGCCAGCTCACCTCGGACTAGCGGAGGGACCTACGAGCAGTACTTC
d_gene: TRBD2
v_gene: TRBV18
len: 16
abundance: .
j_gene: TRBJ2-7

CDR3aa: CAWSVILLSSGNTIYF
CDR3nt: TGTGCCTGGAGTGTGATCCTCTTGAGCTCTGGAAACACCATATATTTT
d_gene: .
v_gene: TRBV30
len: 16
abundance: once
j_gene: TRBJ1-3

CDR3aa: CASNNLGQNEQFF
CDR3nt: TGTGCCAGCAATAACCTAGGCCAGAATGAGCAGTTCTTC
d_gene: .
v_gene: TRBV2
len: 13
abundance: .
j_gene: TRBJ2-1

CDR3aa: CASSQGLARDETQYF
CDR3nt: TGTGCCAGCAGCCAAGGACTAGCGCGGGATGAGACCCAGTACTTC
d_gene: TRBD2
v_gene: TRBV5-4
len: 15
abundance: .
j_gene: TRBJ2-5

CDR3aa: CASSLGAATNEKLFF
CDR3nt: TGCGCCAGCAGCTTGGGGGCAGCAACTAATGAAAAACTGTTTTTT
d_gene: .
v_gene: TRBV5-1
len: 15
abundance: .
j_gene: TRBJ1-4

CDR3aa: CASRSVGTSNEKLFF
CDR3nt: TGTGCCAGTAGGTCGGTGGGCACCTCTAATGAAAAACTGTTTTTT
d_gene: .
v_gene: TRBV19
len: 15
abundance: .
j_gene: TRBJ1-4

CDR3aa: CASSTSGQDGYTF
CDR3nt: TGTGCCAGTAGCACGTCCGGACAGGATGGCTACACCTTC
d_gene: TRBD1
v_gene: TRBV19
len: 13
abundance: .
j_gene: TRBJ1-2

CDR3aa: CASSPPTGLGNEQFF
CDR3nt: TGTGCCAGCTCACCCCCGACAGGGTTGGGCAATGAGCAGTTCTTC
d_gene: TRBD1
v_gene: TRBV18
len: 15
abundance: .
j_gene: TRBJ2-1

CDR3aa: CASSIDRGLYNEQFF
CDR3nt: TGTGCCAGTAGTATAGACAGGGGGCTTTACAATGAGCAGTTCTTC
d_gene: TRBD1
v_gene: TRBV19
len: 15
abundance: .
j_gene: TRBJ2-1

CDR3aa: CASSAAGGYGYTF
CDR3nt: TGTGCCAGCAGCGCCGCAGGGGGCTATGGCTACACCTTC
d_gene: TRBD1
v_gene: TRBV5-6
len: 13
abundance: few
j_gene: TRBJ1-2

CDR3aa: CASRKGLAKYEQYF
CDR3nt: TGTGCCAGCAGGAAGGGACTAGCAAAGTACGAGCAGTACTTC
d_gene: TRBD2
v_gene: TRBV28
len: 14
abundance: .
j_gene: TRBJ2-7

CDR3aa: CASSQGGGYTF
CDR3nt: TGTGCCAGCAGTCAGGGAGGGGGCTACACCTTC
d_gene: .
v_gene: TRBV6-2/TRBV6-3
len: 11
abundance: .
j_gene: TRBJ1-2

CDR3aa: CASSFGGRAHTQYF
CDR3nt: TGTGCCAGCAGCTTTGGCGGGAGGGCCCATACGCAGTATTTT
d_gene: TRBD2
v_gene: TRBV7-2
len: 14
abundance: .
j_gene: TRBJ2-3

CDR3aa: CASSLAAGNQPQHF
CDR3nt: TGTGCCAGCAGTTTGGCCGCGGGCAATCAGCCCCAGCATTTT
d_gene: .
v_gene: TRBV27
len: 14
abundance: .
j_gene: TRBJ1-5

CDR3aa: CASSSGQGGGTEAFF
CDR3nt: TGTGCCAGCAGTTCCGGACAGGGGGGAGGCACTGAAGCTTTCTTT
d_gene: TRBD1
v_gene: TRBV28
len: 15
abundance: .
j_gene: TRBJ1-1

CDR3aa: CASSLGQGPEAFF
CDR3nt: TGCGCCAGCAGCTTGGGACAGGGGCCTGAAGCTTTCTTT
d_gene: TRBD1
v_gene: TRBV5-1
len: 13
abundance: few
j_gene: TRBJ1-1

CDR3aa: CASSQDQTRAYEQYF
CDR3nt: TGCGCCAGCAGCCAAGACCAGACTAGAGCCTACGAGCAGTACTTC
d_gene: .
v_gene: TRBV4-1
len: 15
abundance: .
j_gene: TRBJ2-7

CDR3aa: CSAPGSGYTF
CDR3nt: TGCAGTGCCCCCGGGAGTGGCTACACCTTC
d_gene: .
v_gene: TRBV20-1
len: 10
abundance: .
j_gene: TRBJ1-2

CDR3aa: CASSNEGRGGNQPQHF
CDR3nt: TGTGCCAGCAGTAACGAAGGCAGGGGCGGGAATCAGCCCCAGCATTTT
d_gene: .
v_gene: TRBV28
len: 16
abundance: few
j_gene: TRBJ1-5

CDR3aa: CASSQDRGARQPQHF
CDR3nt: TGTGCCAGCAGCCAAGATCGGGGGGCACGGCAGCCCCAGCATTTT
d_gene: .
v_gene: TRBV3-1/TRBV3-2
len: 15
abundance: .
j_gene: TRBJ1-5

CDR3aa: CASSQVSRDTQYF
CDR3nt: TGTGCCAGCAGCCAAGTCTCGAGAGATACGCAGTATTTT
d_gene: .
v_gene: TRBV3-1/TRBV3-2
len: 13
abundance: .
j_gene: TRBJ2-3

CDR3aa: CASSLEGAGGNIQYF
CDR3nt: TGTGCCAGCAGTTTGGAGGGGGCGGGTGGGAACATTCAGTACTTC
d_gene: .
v_gene: TRBV28
len: 15
abundance: .
j_gene: TRBJ2-4

CDR3aa: CASSSDRDGQPQHF
CDR3nt: TGTGCCAGCAGCTCGGACAGGGATGGTCAGCCCCAGCATTTT
d_gene: TRBD1
v_gene: TRBV28
len: 14
abundance: .
j_gene: TRBJ1-5